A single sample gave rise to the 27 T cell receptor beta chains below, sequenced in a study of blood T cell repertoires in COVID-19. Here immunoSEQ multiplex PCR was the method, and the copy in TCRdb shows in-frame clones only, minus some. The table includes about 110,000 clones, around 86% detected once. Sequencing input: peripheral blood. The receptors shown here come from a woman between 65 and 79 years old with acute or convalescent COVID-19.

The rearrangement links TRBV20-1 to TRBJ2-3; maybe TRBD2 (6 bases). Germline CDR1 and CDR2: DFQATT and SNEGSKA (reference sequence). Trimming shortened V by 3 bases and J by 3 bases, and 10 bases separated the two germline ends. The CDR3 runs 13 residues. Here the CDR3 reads CSASRGGTDTQYF. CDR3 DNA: TGCAGTGCTAGTAGAGGAGGGACAGATACGCAGTATTTT.

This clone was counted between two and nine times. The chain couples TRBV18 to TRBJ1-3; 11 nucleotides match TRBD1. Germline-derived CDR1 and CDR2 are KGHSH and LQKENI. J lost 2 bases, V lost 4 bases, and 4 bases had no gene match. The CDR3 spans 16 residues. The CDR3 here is CASSLGQGAAGNTIYF. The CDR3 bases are TGTGCCAGCTCACTTGGACAGGGGGCGGCTGGAAACACCATATATTTT.

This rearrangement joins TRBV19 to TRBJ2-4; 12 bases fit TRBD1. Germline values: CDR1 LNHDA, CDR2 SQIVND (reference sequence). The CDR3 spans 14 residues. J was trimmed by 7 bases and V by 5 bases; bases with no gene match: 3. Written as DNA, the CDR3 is TGTGCCAGTAGTCTCGGGACAGGGGGCAACATTCAGTACTTC. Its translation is CASSLGTGGNIQYF.

CDR3 sequence: CASSTDRTQETQYF. The DNA for the CDR3 is TGTGCCAGCAGCACCGACAGAACCCAAGAGACCCAGTACTTC. The chain employs TRBV11-2 and TRBJ2-5; TRBD1 is a possible D gene (5 bases). V was trimmed by 5 bases and J by 1 base, leaving 11 bases between them. Germline values: CDR1 SGHAT, CDR2 FQNNGV. The CDR3 loop spans 14 amino acids.

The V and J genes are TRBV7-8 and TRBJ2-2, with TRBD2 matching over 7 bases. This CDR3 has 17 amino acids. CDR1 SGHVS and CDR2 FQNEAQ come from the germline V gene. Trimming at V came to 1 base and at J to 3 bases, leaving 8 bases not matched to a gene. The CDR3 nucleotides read TGTGCCAGCAGCTTAGGCGGGGGAGGACTAGACACCGGGGAGCTGTTTTTT. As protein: CASSLGGGGLDTGELFF. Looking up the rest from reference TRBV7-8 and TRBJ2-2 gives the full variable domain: GAGVSQSPRYKVAKRGQDVALRCDPISGHVSLFWYQQALGQGPEFLTYFQNEAQLDKSGLPSDRFFAERPEGSVSTLKIQRTQQEDSAVYLCASSLGGGGLDTGELFFGEGSRLTVL.

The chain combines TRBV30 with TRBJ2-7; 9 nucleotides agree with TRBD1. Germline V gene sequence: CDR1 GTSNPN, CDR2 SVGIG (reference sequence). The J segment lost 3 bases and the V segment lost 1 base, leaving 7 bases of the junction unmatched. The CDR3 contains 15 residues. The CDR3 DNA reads TGTGCCTGGAGTGGACCGGGACAGGGCTTCTACGAGCAGTACTTC. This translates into CAWSGPGQGFYEQYF.

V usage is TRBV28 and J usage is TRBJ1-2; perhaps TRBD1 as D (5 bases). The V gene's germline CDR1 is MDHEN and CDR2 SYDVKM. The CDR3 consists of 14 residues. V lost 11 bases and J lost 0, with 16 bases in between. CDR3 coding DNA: TGTGCCGTGGGGCAGGGCTGGACTAACTATGGCTACACCTTC. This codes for CAVGQGWTNYGYTF.

CDR3 sequence (DNA): TGTGCCAGCAGCCGCCGGGACAGGGACTACTATGGCTACACCTTC. Protein product: CASSRRDRDYYGYTF. The chain carries TRBV7-9 and TRBJ1-2; TRBD1 matches 9 bases. V shed 5 bases, J shed 3 bases, and the junction held 7 bases outside the gene matches. Germline V CDR1 and CDR2: SEHNR, FQNEAQ (reference sequence). The CDR3 has 15 residues.

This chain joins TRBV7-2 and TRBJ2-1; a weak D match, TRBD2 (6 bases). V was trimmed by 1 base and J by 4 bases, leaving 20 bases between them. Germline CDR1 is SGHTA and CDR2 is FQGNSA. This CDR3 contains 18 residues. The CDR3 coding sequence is TGTGCCAGCAGCTTAGTGGCGGCTAGCGTCACGAATTACAATGAGCAGTTCTTC. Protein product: CASSLVAASVTNYNEQFF.

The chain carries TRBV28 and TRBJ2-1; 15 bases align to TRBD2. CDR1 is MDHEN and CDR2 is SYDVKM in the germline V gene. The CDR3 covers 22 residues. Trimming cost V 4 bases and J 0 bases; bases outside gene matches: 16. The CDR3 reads CASSSTFPGTSGGSSSYNEQFF. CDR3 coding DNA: TGTGCCAGCAGTTCGACCTTTCCCGGGACTAGCGGGGGGAGCAGCTCCTACAATGAGCAGTTCTTC. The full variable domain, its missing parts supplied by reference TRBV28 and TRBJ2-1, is DVKVTQSSRYLVKRTGEKVFLECVQDMDHENMFWYRQDPGLGLRLIYFSYDVKMKEKGDIPEGYSVSREKKERFSLILESASTNQTSMYLCASSSTFPGTSGGSSSYNEQFFGPGTRLTVL.

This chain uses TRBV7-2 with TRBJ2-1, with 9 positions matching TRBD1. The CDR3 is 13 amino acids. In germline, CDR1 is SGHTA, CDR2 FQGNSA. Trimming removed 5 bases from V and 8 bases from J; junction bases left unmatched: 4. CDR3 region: CASSRDRVDEQFF. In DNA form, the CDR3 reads TGTGCCAGCAGCCGGGACAGGGTGGATGAGCAGTTCTTC. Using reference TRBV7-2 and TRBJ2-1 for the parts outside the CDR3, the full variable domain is GAGVSQSPSNKVTEKGKDVELRCDPISGHTALYWYRQSLGQGLEFLIYFQGNSAPDKSGLPSDRFSAERTGGSVSTLTIQRTQQEDSAVYLCASSRDRVDEQFFGPGTRLTVL.

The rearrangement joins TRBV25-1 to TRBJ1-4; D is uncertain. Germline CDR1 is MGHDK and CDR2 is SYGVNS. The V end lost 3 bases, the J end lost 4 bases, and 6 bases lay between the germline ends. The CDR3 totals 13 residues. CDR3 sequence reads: CASSDPHNEKLFF. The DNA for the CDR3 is TGTGCCAGCAGTGACCCCCATAATGAAAAACTGTTTTTT.

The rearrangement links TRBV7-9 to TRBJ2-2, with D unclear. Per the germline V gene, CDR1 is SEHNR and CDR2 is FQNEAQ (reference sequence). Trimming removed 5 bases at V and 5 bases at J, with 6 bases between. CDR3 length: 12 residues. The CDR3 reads CASSTDTGELFF. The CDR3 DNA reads TGTGCCAGCAGCACAGATACCGGGGAGCTGTTTTTT. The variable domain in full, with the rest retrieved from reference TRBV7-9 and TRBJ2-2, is DTGVSQNPRHKITKRGQNVTFRCDPISEHNRLYWYRQTLGQGPEFLTYFQNEAQLEKSRLLSDRFSAERPKGSFSTLEIQRTEQGDSAMYLCASSTDTGELFFGEGSRLTVL.

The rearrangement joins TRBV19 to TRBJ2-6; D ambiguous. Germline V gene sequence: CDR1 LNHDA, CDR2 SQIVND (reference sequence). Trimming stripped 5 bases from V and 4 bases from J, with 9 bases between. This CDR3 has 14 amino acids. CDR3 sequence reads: CASSPDTGANVLTF. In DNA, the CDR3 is TGTGCCAGTAGTCCCGACACCGGGGCCAACGTCCTGACTTTC. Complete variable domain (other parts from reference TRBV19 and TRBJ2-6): DGGITQSPKYLFRKEGQNVTLSCEQNLNHDAMYWYRQDPGQGLRLIYYSQIVNDFQKGDIAEGYSVSREKKESFPLTVTSAQKNPTAFYLCASSPDTGANVLTFGAGSRLTVL.

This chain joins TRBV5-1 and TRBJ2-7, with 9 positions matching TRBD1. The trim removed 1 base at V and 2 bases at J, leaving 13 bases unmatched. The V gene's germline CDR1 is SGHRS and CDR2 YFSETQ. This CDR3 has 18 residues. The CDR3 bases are TGCGCCAGCAGCTTGAGCCAGACCGGGACAGGGTTGGCCTACGAGCAGTACGTC. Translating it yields CASSLSQTGTGLAYEQYV.

Written as DNA, the CDR3 is TGTGCCAGCAGGAATAGGGACAGGGAGGCAGATACGCAGTATTTT. As protein: CASRNRDREADTQYF. This chain connects TRBV2 to TRBJ2-3; 9 bases align to TRBD1. Germline-derived CDR1 and CDR2 are SNHLY and FYNNEI. J lost 4 bases, V lost 6 bases, and 8 bases had no gene match. CDR3 length equals 15 residues.

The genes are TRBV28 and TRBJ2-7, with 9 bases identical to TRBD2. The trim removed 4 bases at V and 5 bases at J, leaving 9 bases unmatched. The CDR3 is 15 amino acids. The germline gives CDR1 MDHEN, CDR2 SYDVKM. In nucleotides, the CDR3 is TGTGCCAGCAGTTGGGACGGCGGGAGGGGGGACGAGCAGTACTTC. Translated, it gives CASSWDGGRGDEQYF.

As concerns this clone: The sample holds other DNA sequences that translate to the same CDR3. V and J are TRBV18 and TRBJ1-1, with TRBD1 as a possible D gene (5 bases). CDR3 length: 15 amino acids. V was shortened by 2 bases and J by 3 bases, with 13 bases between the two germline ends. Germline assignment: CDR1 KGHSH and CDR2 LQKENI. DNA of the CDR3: TGTGCCAGCTCACCAACGGAGGGGCGGGACACTGAAGCTTTCTTT. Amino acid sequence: CASSPTEGRDTEAFF.

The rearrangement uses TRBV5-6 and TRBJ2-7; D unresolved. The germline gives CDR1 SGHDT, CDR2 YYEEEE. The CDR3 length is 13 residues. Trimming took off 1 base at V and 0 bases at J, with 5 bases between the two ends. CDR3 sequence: CASSLTVSYEQYF. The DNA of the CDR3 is TGTGCCAGCAGCTTGACTGTCTCCTACGAGCAGTACTTC.

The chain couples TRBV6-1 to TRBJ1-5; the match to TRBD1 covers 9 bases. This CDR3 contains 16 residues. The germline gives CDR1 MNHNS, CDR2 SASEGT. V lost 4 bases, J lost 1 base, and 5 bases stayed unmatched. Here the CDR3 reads CASSGLDRGSNQPQHF. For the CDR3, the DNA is TGTGCCAGCAGTGGCCTGGACAGGGGAAGCAATCAGCCCCAGCATTTT.

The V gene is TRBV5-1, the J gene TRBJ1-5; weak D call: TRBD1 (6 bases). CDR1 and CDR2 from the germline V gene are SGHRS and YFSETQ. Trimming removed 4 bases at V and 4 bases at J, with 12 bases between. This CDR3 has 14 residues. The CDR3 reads CASSLGQPNQPQHF. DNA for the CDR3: TGCGCCAGCAGCCTTGGACAGCCTAATCAGCCCCAGCATTTT. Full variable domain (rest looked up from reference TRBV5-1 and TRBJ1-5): KAGVTQTPRYLIKTRGQQVTLSCSPISGHRSVSWYQQTPGQGLQFLFEYFSETQRNKGNFPGRFSGRQFSNSRSEMNVSTLELGDSALYLCASSLGQPNQPQHFGDGTRLSIL.

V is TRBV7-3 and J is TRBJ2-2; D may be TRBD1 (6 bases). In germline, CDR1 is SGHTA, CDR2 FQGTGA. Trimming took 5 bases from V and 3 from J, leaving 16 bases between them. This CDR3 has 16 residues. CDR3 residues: CASSPTGLRHTGELFF. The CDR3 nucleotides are TGTGCCAGCAGCCCTACAGGGTTAAGGCACACCGGGGAGCTGTTTTTT.

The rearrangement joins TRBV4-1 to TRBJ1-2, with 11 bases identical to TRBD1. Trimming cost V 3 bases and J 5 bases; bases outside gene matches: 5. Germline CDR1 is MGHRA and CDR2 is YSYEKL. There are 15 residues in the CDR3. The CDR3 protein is CASSQGGTGGYGYTF. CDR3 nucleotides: TGCGCCAGCAGCCAGGGAGGGACAGGGGGATATGGCTACACCTTC.

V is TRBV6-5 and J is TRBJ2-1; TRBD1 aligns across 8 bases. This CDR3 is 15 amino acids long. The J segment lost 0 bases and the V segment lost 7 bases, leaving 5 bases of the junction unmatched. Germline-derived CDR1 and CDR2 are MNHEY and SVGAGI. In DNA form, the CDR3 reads TGTGCCAGCACCTTGGGACAGGCCTCCTACAATGAGCAGTTCTTC. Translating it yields CASTLGQASYNEQFF.

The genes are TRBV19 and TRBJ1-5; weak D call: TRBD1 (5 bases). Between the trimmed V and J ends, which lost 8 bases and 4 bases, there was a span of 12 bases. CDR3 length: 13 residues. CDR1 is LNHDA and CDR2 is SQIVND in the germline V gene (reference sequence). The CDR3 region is CASLDRWNQPQHF. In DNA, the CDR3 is TGTGCCAGTCTCGACAGATGGAATCAGCCCCAGCATTTT.

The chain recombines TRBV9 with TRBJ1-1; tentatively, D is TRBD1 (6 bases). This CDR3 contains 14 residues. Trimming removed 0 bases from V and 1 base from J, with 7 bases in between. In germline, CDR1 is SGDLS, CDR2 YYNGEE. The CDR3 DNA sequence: TGTGCCAGCAGCGTAGCGACAGGGAACACTGAAGCTTTCTTT. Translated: CASSVATGNTEAFF.

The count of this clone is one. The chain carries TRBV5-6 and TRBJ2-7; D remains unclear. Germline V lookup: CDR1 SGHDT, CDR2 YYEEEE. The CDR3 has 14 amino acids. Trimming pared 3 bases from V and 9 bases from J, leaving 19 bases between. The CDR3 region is CASSSLTVPAGQYV. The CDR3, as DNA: TGTGCCAGCAGCTCGTTAACAGTACCGGCAGGGCAGTACGTC.